The rows below give T cell receptor beta chains drawn from one sample of a study of blood T cell repertoires in COVID-19. Assay used: immunoSEQ multiplex PCR; TCRdb lists only in-frame clones, some missing. The sample lists about 200,000 clones; about 88% were seen once. Material: peripheral blood. These receptors all stem from a man aged 18 to 29 with active or convalescent COVID-19. CDR3s include the opening cysteine and the closing phenylalanine or tryptophan. Each record gives: D gene, J gene, V gene, clone size, CDR3 protein, CDR3 DNA. The D gene is left open where the match is weak. The size field is filled for only some rows; it gives once, few, many or a size class.

>TRBD2|TRBJ2-1|TRBV18|-
CASLGSGRFDNEQFF
TGTGCCAGCCTCGGGAGCGGGAGGTTTGACAATGAGCAGTTCTTC
>-|TRBJ1-2|TRBV3-1/TRBV3-2|-
CASSQDRDYGYTF
TGTGCCAGCAGCCAAGATCGGGATTATGGCTACACCTTC
>TRBD1|TRBJ1-2|TRBV7-2|-
CANSLGTGYGYTF
TGTGCCAACAGCTTAGGGACAGGGTATGGCTACACCTTC
>TRBD1|TRBJ1-5|TRBV2|-
CASSPGTGVLRNQPQHF
TGTGCCAGCAGTCCCGGGACAGGGGTTCTTCGCAATCAGCCCCAGCATTTT
>TRBD1|TRBJ2-2|TRBV24-1|-
CATSDRGTGNTGELFF
TGTGCCACCAGTGACCGGGGGACAGGAAACACCGGGGAGCTGTTTTTT
>TRBD1|TRBJ2-7|TRBV4-1|once
CASSHFPGQGFYEQYF
TGCGCCAGCAGCCACTTTCCGGGACAGGGATTCTACGAGCAGTACTTC
>TRBD1|TRBJ1-1|TRBV2|-
CASSRQGGNTEAFF
TGTGCCAGCAGCCGACAGGGAGGGAACACTGAAGCTTTCTTT
>TRBD2|TRBJ2-2|TRBV10-3|-
CAISETLAGTNTGELFF
TGTGCCATCAGTGAGACGTTAGCGGGAACGAACACCGGGGAGCTGTTTTTT
>-|TRBJ2-3|TRBV14|few
CASSLQGTDTQYF
TGTGCCAGCAGCCTCCAGGGCACAGATACGCAGTATTTT
>TRBD1|TRBJ2-5|TRBV3-1/TRBV3-2|-
CASSPHGQGSETQYF
TGTGCCAGCAGCCCACATGGACAGGGCTCGGAGACCCAGTACTTC
>-|TRBJ2-7|TRBV7-2|once
CASSSTTATNPYEQYF
TGTGCCAGCAGCTCGACCACGGCGACTAATCCCTACGAGCAGTACTTC
>-|TRBJ2-7|TRBV30|-
CAWDKDPGVLQSEQYF
TGTGCCTGGGACAAAGATCCAGGGGTGTTGCAGTCCGAGCAGTACTTC
>TRBD2|TRBJ2-1|TRBV19|-
CASSITGTSGSNEQFF
TGTGCCAGTAGTATCACCGGGACTAGCGGGAGCAATGAGCAGTTCTTC
>TRBD1|TRBJ2-6|TRBV7-8|-
CASSLANRDRATGANVLTF
TGTGCCAGCAGCTTAGCGAACCGGGACAGGGCAACTGGGGCCAACGTCCTGACTTTC
>-|TRBJ1-1|TRBV12-3/TRBV12-4|-
CASSFQENTEAFF
TGTGCCAGCAGTTTCCAGGAGAACACTGAAGCTTTCTTT
>-|TRBJ2-3|TRBV5-1|-
CASSFERSDTDTQYF
TGCGCCAGCAGCTTCGAGCGGTCTGACACAGATACGCAGTATTTT
>-|TRBJ2-7|TRBV6-5|few
CASSPGQTRTEQYF
TGTGCCAGCAGTCCGGGACAAACGAGGACCGAGCAGTACTTC
>TRBD1|TRBJ2-4|TRBV6-5|-
CASTEQGGKNIQYF
TGTGCCAGCACCGAACAGGGGGGCAAAAACATTCAGTACTTC
>TRBD1|TRBJ2-1|TRBV19|-
CASSIQAGQGFNEQFF
TGTGCCAGTAGTATTCAGGCGGGACAGGGGTTCAATGAGCAGTTCTTC
>TRBD1|TRBJ1-2|TRBV5-6|-
CASSQPTGQYRGPNYGYTF
TGTGCCAGCAGCCAACCTACCGGGCAATACAGGGGACCTAACTATGGCTACACCTTC
>TRBD2|TRBJ2-2|TRBV6-2/TRBV6-3|-
CASSLGLADTGELFF
TGTGCCAGCAGTTTGGGACTAGCGGACACCGGGGAGCTGTTTTTT
>TRBD1|TRBJ2-7|TRBV5-1|-
CASSIRQGKSEQYF
TGCGCCAGCAGCATAAGACAGGGGAAGAGCGAGCAGTACTTC
>-|TRBJ1-3|TRBV5-3|-
CARSSLWSREAFHSGNTIYF
TGTGCCAGAAGCTCGCTTTGGAGCAGGGAAGCGTTCCACTCTGGAAACACCATATATTTT
>-|TRBJ2-1|TRBV4-1|-
CASSQDHRGEQFF
TGCGCCAGCAGCCAAGACCACCGCGGAGAGCAGTTCTTC
>TRBD2|TRBJ2-7|TRBV7-8|once
CASSLTPSGGPYEQYF
TGTGCCAGCAGCTTAACCCCCTCGGGGGGGCCCTACGAGCAGTACTTC
>-|TRBJ1-5|TRBV19|few
CASSWRLGGDNQPQHF
TGTGCCAGTAGTTGGCGCCTGGGAGGTGACAATCAGCCCCAGCATTTT
>-|TRBJ1-4|TRBV6-5|-
CASSTLDRLNEKLFF
TGTGCCAGCAGTACCTTAGACAGGCTCAATGAAAAACTGTTTTTT
>TRBD1|TRBJ1-1|TRBV9|-
CASSRTGGATEAFF
TGTGCCAGCAGCAGAACAGGGGGCGCGACTGAAGCTTTCTTT
>-|TRBJ2-1|TRBV7-9|-
CASSHSGGYEQFF
TGTGCCAGCAGCCACAGCGGTGGATATGAGCAGTTCTTC
>TRBD1|TRBJ2-3|TRBV5-6|-
CASSSGRGPRDTQYF
TGTGCCAGCAGCTCAGGCAGGGGGCCTAGGGATACGCAGTATTTT
>-|TRBJ2-5|TRBV7-6|-
CASSWTVRETQYF
TGTGCCAGCAGTTGGACAGTCCGGGAGACCCAGTACTTC
>-|TRBJ1-1|TRBV12-3/TRBV12-4|-
CASRDIDRKAFF
TGTGCCAGCAGGGACATCGACAGGAAAGCTTTCTTT
>-|TRBJ1-1|TRBV2|-
CASLGDMNTEAFF
TGTGCCAGCTTGGGCGACATGAACACTGAAGCTTTCTTT
>TRBD1|TRBJ2-7|TRBV7-2|few
CASSSGPGQGYEQYF
TGTGCCAGCAGCTCAGGGCCAGGACAGGGTTACGAGCAGTACTTC
>TRBD1|TRBJ2-1|TRBV5-1|-
CASSQTGGSYNEQFF
TGCGCCAGCAGCCAGACAGGGGGGTCCTACAATGAGCAGTTCTTC
>-|TRBJ2-2|TRBV6-5|-
CASSRTGARTGELFF
TGTGCCAGCAGTCGGACGGGAGCCCGCACCGGGGAGCTGTTTTTT
>TRBD1|TRBJ1-2|TRBV19|-
CATQTGGYGYTF
TGTGCCACCCAAACAGGGGGGTATGGCTACACCTTC
>-|TRBJ1-6|TRBV5-1|-
CASSLAGQGYSPLHF
TGCGCCAGCAGCTTGGCCGGGCAGGGGTATTCACCCCTCCACTTT
>TRBD1|TRBJ1-4|TRBV2|-
CASSRLGQGLNEKLFF
TGTGCCAGCAGTCGCCTTGGACAGGGCCTTAATGAAAAACTGTTTTTT
>-|TRBJ1-5|TRBV7-8|-
CASSLRGYQPQHF
TGTGCCAGCAGCTTACGAGGGTATCAGCCCCAGCATTTT
>-|TRBJ2-3|TRBV5-1|-
CASSPQGRTDTQYF
TGCGCCAGCAGCCCACAGGGACGCACAGATACGCAGTATTTT
>-|TRBJ2-5|TRBV4-3|once
CASSQGSYQETQYF
TGCGCCAGCAGCCAAGGGAGTTATCAAGAGACCCAGTACTTC